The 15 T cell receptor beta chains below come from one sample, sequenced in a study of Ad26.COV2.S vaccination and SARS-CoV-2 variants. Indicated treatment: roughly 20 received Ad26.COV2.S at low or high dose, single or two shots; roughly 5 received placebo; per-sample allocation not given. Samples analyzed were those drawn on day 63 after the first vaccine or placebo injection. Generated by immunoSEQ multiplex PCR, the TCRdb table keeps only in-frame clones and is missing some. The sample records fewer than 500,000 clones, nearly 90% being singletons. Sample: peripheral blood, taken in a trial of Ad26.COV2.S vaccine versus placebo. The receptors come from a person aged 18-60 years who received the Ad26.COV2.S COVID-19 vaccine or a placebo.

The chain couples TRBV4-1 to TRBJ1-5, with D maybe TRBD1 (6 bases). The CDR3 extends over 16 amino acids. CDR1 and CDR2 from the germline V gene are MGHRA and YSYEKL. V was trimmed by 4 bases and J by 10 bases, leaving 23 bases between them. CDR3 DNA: TGCGCCAGCAGCCCCCTAATCGGACAGAGGGAGGACCCCCAGCATTTT. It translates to CASSPLIGQREDPQHF.

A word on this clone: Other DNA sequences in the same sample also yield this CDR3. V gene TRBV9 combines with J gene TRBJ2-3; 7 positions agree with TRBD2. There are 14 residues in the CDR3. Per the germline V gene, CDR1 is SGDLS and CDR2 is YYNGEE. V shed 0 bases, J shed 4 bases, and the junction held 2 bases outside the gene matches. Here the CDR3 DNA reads TGTGCCAGCAGCGTAGTCGGGGGGTCAGATACGCAGTATTTT. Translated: CASSVVGGSDTQYF.

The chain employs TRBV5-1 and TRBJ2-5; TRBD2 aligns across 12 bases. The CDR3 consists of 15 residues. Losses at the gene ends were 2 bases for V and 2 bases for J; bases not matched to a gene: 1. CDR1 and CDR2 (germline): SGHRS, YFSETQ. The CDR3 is CASSLGLAGQETQYF. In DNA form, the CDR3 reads TGCGCCAGCAGCTTAGGACTAGCGGGACAAGAGACCCAGTACTTC.

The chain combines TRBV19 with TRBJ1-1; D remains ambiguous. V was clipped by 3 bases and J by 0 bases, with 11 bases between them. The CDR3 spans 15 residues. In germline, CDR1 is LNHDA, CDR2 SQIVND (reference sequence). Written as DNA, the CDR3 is TGTGCCAGTAGTATCTCAGGCAACATGAACACTGAAGCTTTCTTT. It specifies CASSISGNMNTEAFF.

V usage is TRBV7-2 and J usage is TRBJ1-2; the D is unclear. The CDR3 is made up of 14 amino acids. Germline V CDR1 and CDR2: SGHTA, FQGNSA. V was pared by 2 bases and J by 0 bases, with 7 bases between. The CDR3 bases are TGTGCCAGCAGCTTATCGGGAGCTAACTATGGCTACACCTTC. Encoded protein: CASSLSGANYGYTF.

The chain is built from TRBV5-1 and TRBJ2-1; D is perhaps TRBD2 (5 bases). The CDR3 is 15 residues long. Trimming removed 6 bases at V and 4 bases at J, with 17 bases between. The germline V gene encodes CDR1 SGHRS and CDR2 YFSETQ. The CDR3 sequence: CASTPQADQYNEQFF. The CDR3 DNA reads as TGCGCCAGCACCCCCCAAGCGGACCAATACAATGAGCAGTTCTTC.

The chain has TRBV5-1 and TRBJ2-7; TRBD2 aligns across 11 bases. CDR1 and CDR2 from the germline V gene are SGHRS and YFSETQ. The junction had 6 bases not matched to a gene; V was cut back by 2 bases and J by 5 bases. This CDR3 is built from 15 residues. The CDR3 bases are TGCGCCAGCAGCTTAACCGGGACTAGCGGAGACGAGCAGTACTTC. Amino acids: CASSLTGTSGDEQYF. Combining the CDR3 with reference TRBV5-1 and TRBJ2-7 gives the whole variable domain KAGVTQTPRYLIKTRGQQVTLSCSPISGHRSVSWYQQTPGQGLQFLFEYFSETQRNKGNFPGRFSGRQFSNSRSEMNVSTLELGDSALYLCASSLTGTSGDEQYFGPGTRLTVT.

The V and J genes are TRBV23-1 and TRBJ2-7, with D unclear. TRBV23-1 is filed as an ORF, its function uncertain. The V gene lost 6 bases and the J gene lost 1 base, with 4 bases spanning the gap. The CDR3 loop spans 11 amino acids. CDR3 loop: CASRRSYEQYV. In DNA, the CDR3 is TGCGCCAGCAGGCGGTCCTACGAGCAGTACGTC.

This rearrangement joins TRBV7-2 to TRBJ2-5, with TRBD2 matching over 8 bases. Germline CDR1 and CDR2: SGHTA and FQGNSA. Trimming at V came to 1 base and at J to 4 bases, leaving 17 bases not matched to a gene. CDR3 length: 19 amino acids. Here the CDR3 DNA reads TGTGCCAGCAGCTTAGTAGGCATAACCGGACTAGCAACCCGAGAGACCCAGTACTTC. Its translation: CASSLVGITGLATRETQYF.

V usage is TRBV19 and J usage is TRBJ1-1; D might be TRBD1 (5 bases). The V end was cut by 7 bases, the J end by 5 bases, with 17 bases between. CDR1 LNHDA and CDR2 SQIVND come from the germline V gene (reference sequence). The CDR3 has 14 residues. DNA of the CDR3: TGTGCCAGTACCCCTCCGGTCGGGGGTACTGAAGCTTTCTTT. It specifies CASTPPVGGTEAFF. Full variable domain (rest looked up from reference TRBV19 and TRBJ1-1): DGGITQSPKYLFRKEGQNVTLSCEQNLNHDAMYWYRQDPGQGLRLIYYSQIVNDFQKGDIAEGYSVSREKKESFPLTVTSAQKNPTAFYLCASTPPVGGTEAFFGQGTRLTVV.

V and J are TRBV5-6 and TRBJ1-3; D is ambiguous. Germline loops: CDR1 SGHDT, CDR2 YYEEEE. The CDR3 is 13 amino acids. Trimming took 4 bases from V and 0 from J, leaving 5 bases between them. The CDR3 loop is CASSLSSGNTIYF. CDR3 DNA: TGTGCCAGCAGCCTGAGCTCTGGAAACACCATATATTTT.

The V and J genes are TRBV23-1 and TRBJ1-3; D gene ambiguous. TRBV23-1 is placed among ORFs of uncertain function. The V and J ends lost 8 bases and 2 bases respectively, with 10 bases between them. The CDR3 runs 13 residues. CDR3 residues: CASWTGTGNTIYF. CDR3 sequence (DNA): TGCGCCAGCTGGACGGGGACTGGAAACACCATATATTTT.

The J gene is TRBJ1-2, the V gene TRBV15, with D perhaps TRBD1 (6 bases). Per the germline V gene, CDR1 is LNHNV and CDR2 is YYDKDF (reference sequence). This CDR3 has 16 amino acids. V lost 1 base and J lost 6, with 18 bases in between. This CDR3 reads CATSRVYYSGGDGYTF. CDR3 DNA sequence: TGTGCCACCAGCAGAGTTTATTACAGCGGGGGCGATGGCTACACCTTC.

The CDR3: CASRPWGEAGYTF. The CDR3, as DNA: TGTGCCAGCAGACCCTGGGGGGAGGCTGGCTACACCTTC. This rearrangement joins TRBV7-9 to TRBJ1-2; D may be TRBD1 (5 bases). Germline loops: CDR1 SEHNR, CDR2 FQNEAQ (reference sequence). CDR3 length equals 13 residues. V dropped 6 bases and J dropped 7 bases, with 15 bases sitting between them. Together with reference TRBV7-9 and TRBJ1-2, the CDR3 gives the full variable domain: DTGVSQNPRHKITKRGQNVTFRCDPISEHNRLYWYRQTLGQGPEFLTYFQNEAQLEKSRLLSDRFSAERPKGSFSTLEIQRTEQGDSAMYLCASRPWGEAGYTFGSGTRLTVV.

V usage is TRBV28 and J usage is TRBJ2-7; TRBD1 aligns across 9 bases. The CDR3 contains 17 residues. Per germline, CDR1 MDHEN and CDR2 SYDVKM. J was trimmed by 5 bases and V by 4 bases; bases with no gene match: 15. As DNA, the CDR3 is TGTGCCAGCAGTTCCCCGTGGGAGGGACAGGGACTTCACGAGCAGTACTTC. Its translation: CASSSPWEGQGLHEQYF.